These T cell receptor beta chains were read from a single sample in a study of T-cell memory formation after mild COVID-19. MiXCR, applied by TCRdb to the 5' RACE reads, yields one record per CDR3 protein. This table holds about 60,000 distinct CDR3 sequences, less than 15% found once. The sequencing input was PBMCs or a T cell subset sorted from them (not recorded which). Receptors originate from a man between 18 and 35 years old who had mild COVID-19 (a few samples of this study predate the infection). Cell type and time point are not known. The CDR3 runs from the conserved cysteine through the conserved F or W. The D gene is left open where the match is weak. Not all rows give a size; the values are once, few, many and, for expanded clones, a class.

J gene | CDR3 length | clone size | V gene | D gene | CDR3 DNA | CDR3 protein
TRBJ1-5 | 14 | NA | TRBV7-2 | TRBD1 | TGTGCCAGCAGCCTTCCAGGGGGAGAACAGCCCCAGCATTTT | CASSLPGGEQPQHF
TRBJ2-3 | 15 | few | TRBV24-1 | TRBD2 | TGTGCCACCAGTGATCCGGGACTAGAAACAGATACGCAGTATTTT | CATSDPGLETDTQYF
TRBJ2-1 | 16 | few | TRBV5-5 | NA | TGTGCCAGCAGCCTAAGACAGGCTCATCGGGACAATGAGCAGTTCTTC | CASSLRQAHRDNEQFF
TRBJ1-5 | 12 | few | TRBV20-1 | NA | TGCAGTGCTAGATACAGCAATCAGCCCCAGCATTTT | CSARYSNQPQHF
TRBJ1-5 | 15 | NA | TRBV7-8 | NA | TGTGCCAGCAGCTTGGGCAGGGATAGCAATCAGCCCCAGCATTTT | CASSLGRDSNQPQHF
TRBJ1-2 | 12 | NA | TRBV29-1 | NA | TGCAGCGTTGCTTCACTTAGGGATGGCTACACCTTC | CSVASLRDGYTF
TRBJ1-1 | 17 | few | TRBV27 | TRBD1 | TGTGCCAGCAGCTATCGCACCTCCGGGACAGTGAACACTGAAGCTTTCTTT | CASSYRTSGTVNTEAFF
TRBJ2-7 | 15 | few | TRBV6-5 | TRBD1 | TGTGCCAGCACCGCCCAGGGACAGGGGGCCGGCGAGCAGTACTTC | CASTAQGQGAGEQYF
TRBJ2-3 | 16 | many | TRBV5-1 | NA | TGCGCCAGCAGCGCCTGGGGACGGTCTAGCACAGATACGCAGTATTTT | CASSAWGRSSTDTQYF
TRBJ1-1 | 15 | NA | TRBV7-9 | NA | TGTGCCAGCAGGCCTAAGGACAGACTTGGGACTGAAGCTTTCTTT | CASRPKDRLGTEAFF
TRBJ1-1 | 17 | NA | TRBV6-5 | NA | TGTGCCAGCAGTTACCCCCGGCCGCCCCCTCAGGGCGCTGAAGCTTTCTTT | CASSYPRPPPQGAEAFF
TRBJ2-4 | 11 | few | TRBV6-2/TRBV6-3 | TRBD1 | TGTGCCAGCAGTACCAGGGGGCTAAAGTACTTC | CASSTRGLKYF
TRBJ1-1 | 12 | NA | TRBV11-1 | NA | TGTGCCAGCAGCCGTGGCTGGGGGCAAGCTTTCTTT | CASSRGWGQAFF
TRBJ1-2 | 14 | many | TRBV20-1 | NA | TGCAGTGCTAGAGATCCGTTGAGTGGCTATGGCTACACCTTC | CSARDPLSGYGYTF
TRBJ2-5 | 15 | many | TRBV4-1 | NA | TGCGCCAGCAGCCAAGAGGACGCAGACCAAGAGACCCAGTACTTC | CASSQEDADQETQYF
TRBJ2-6 | 15 | NA | TRBV28 | NA | TGTGCCAGCAATGCCCCGGGGGTGGTGGCCAACGTCCTGACTTTC | CASNAPGVVANVLTF
TRBJ1-4 | 16 | NA | TRBV4-2 | TRBD1 | TGTGCCAGCAGCCAAGGCTCCGGGACAGTTAATGAAAAACTGTTTTTT | CASSQGSGTVNEKLFF
TRBJ2-3 | 15 | many | TRBV6-6 | TRBD2 | TGTGCCAGCAGTTACGGACTAGTTGTGACAGATACGCAGTATTTT | CASSYGLVVTDTQYF
TRBJ1-1 | 13 | few | TRBV5-6 | NA | TGTGCCAGCAGCTTGGAGCTGAACACTGAAGCTTTCTTT | CASSLELNTEAFF
TRBJ2-4 | 16 | few | TRBV7-2 | NA | TGTGCCAGCAGCTTAGCGCTAGGGGTGGCCAAAAACATTCAGTACTTC | CASSLALGVAKNIQYF
TRBJ1-5 | 18 | NA | TRBV6-5 | NA | TGTGCCAGCAGTTATGACCACGGGGACCCTGGGGGCAATCAGCCCCAGCATTTT | CASSYDHGDPGGNQPQHF
TRBJ1-6 | 14 | few | TRBV12-3/TRBV12-4 | NA | TGTGCCAGCAGTTTGGGCGGGTATCAGTCACCCCTCCACTTT | CASSLGGYQSPLHF
TRBJ1-2 | 13 | few | TRBV12-3/TRBV12-4 | NA | TGTGCCAGCAGTTTTAATGACGACCGGGGCTACACCTTC | CASSFNDDRGYTF
TRBJ1-1 | 12 | NA | TRBV15 | TRBD1 | TGTGCCACCAGAGAGGGGACAGGGGGAAAGTTCTTT | CATREGTGGKFF
TRBJ1-1 | 16 | few | TRBV27 | TRBD1 | TGTGCCAGCAGTTTTATTGTCGGCAGGGGGCGTTGGGAAGCTTTCTTT | CASSFIVGRGRWEAFF